The source of this T cell receptor beta chain is a study of T cells in Graves' hyperthyroidism and ophthalmopathy. Across the whole study: Staff took peripheral blood when the initial diagnosis was made, before any treatment began.

Ten or more counts support this clonotype. This CDR3 has 12 residues. Germline V CDR1 and CDR2: SGHNT, YENEEA. V shed 5 bases and J shed 5 bases, with 9 bases lying between them. RNA transcripts served as the template for amplifying TCR beta CDR3 regions. HTBI primers were the set used in a first-round RT-PCR of the TCR CDR3. Using its own MiXCR run on the multiplex PCR reads, TCRdb lists one record per CDR3 protein. The data hold 700,000 or so distinct CDR3 sequences, with about 15% observed a single time. The sample taken for sequencing was blood. The receptor was derived from a man aged 18 to 29 with Graves' hyperthyroidism. The V call is TRBV11-3, the J call TRBJ2-5; TRBD2 is a possible D gene (6 bases). The CDR3 reads CASSGGSETQYF. The CDR3 nucleotides are TGTGCCAGCAGCGGGGGGTCGGAGACCCAGTACTTC. The variable domain in full, with the rest retrieved from reference TRBV11-3 and TRBJ2-5, is EAGVVQSPRYKIIEKKQPVAFWCNPISGHNTLYWYLQNLGQGPELLIRYENEEAVDDSQLPKDRFSAERLKGVDSTLKIQPAELGDSAVYLCASSGGSETQYFGPGTRLLVL.